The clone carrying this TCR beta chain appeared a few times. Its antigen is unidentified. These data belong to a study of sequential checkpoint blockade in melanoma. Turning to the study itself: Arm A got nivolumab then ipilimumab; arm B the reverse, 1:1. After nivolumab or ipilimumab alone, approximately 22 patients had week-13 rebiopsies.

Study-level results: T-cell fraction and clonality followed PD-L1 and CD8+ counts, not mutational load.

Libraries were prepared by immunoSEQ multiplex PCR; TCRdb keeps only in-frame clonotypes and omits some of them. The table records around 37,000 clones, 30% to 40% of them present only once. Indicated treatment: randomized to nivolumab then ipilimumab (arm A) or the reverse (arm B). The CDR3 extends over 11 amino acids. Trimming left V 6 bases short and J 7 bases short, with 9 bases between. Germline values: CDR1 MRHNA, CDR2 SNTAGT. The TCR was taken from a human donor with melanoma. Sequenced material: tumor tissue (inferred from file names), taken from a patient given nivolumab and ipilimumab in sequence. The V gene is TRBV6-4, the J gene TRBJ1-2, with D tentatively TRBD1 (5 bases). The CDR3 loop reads CASRGRGGYTF. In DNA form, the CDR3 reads TGTGCCAGCAGGGGGCGCGGTGGCTACACCTTC.